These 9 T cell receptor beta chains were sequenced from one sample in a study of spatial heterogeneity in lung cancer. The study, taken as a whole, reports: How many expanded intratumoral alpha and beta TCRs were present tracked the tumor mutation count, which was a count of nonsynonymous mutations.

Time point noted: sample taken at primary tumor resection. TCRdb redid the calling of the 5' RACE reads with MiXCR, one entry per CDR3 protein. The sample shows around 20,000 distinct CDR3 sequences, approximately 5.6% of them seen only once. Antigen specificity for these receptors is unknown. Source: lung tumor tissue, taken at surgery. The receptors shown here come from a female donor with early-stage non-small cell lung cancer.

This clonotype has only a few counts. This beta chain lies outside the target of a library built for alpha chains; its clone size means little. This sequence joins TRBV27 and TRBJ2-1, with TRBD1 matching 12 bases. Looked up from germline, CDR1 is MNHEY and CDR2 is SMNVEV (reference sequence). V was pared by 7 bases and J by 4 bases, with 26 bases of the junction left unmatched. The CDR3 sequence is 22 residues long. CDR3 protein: CASKPGQGAPTTRSHRYNEQFF. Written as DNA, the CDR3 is TGTGCCAGCAAACCGGGACAGGGGGCCCCTACTACGCGGTCCCACCGGTACAATGAGCAGTTCTTC.

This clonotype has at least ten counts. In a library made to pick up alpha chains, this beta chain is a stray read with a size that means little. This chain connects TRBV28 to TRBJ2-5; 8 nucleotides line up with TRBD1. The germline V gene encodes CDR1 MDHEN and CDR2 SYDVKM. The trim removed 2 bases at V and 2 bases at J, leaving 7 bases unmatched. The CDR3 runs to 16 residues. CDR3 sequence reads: CASSLGPTGGQETQYF. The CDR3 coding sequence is TGTGCCAGCAGTTTAGGTCCAACAGGGGGTCAAGAGACCCAGTACTTC.

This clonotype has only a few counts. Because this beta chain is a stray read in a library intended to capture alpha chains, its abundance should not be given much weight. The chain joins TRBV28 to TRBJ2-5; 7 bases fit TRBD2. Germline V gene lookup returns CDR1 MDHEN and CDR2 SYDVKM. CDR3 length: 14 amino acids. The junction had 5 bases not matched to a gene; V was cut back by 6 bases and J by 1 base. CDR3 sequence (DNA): TGTGCCAGCAGCTACGGGACTATCCAAGAGACCCAGTACTTC. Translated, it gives CASSYGTIQETQYF.

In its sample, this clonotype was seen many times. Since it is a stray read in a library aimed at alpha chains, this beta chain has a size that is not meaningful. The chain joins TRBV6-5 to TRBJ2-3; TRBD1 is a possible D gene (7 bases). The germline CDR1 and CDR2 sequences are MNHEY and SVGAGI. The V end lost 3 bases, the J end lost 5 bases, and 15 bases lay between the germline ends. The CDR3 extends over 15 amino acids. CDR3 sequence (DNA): TGTGCCAGCAGTTATGAGGGCAGGGGGGTAGATACGCAGTATTTT. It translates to CASSYEGRGVDTQYF.

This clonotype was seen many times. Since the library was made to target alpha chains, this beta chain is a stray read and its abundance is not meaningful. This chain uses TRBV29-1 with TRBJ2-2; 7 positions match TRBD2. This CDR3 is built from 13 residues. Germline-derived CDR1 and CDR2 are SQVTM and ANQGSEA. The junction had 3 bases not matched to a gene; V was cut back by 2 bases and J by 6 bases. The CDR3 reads CSVEITSAGELFF. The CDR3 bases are TGCAGCGTTGAAATAACTAGCGCCGGGGAGCTGTTTTTT.

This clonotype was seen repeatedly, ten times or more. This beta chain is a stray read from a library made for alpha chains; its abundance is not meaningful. CDR3 loop: CASSRVRSSYNEQFF. CDR3 sequence (DNA): TGTGCCAGCAGCAGGGTACGGAGCTCCTACAATGAGCAGTTCTTC. This chain links TRBV21-1 with TRBJ2-1. TRBV21-1 is a pseudogene. The CDR3 covers 15 residues.

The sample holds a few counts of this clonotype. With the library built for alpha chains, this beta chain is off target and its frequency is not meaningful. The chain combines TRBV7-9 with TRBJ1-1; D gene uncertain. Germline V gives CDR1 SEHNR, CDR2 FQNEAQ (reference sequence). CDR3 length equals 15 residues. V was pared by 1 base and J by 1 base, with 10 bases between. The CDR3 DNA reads TGTGCCAGCAGCTTAGGTGGACTCCAGAACACTGAAGCTTTCTTT. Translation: CASSLGGLQNTEAFF.

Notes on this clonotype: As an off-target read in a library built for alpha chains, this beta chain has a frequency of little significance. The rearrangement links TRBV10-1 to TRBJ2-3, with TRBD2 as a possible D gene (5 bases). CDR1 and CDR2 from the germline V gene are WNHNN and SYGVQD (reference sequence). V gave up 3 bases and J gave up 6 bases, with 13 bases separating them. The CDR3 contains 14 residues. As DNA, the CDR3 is TGCGCCAGCAGTGATGTACGCAAGCGGGATACGCAGTATTTT. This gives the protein CASSDVRKRDTQYF.

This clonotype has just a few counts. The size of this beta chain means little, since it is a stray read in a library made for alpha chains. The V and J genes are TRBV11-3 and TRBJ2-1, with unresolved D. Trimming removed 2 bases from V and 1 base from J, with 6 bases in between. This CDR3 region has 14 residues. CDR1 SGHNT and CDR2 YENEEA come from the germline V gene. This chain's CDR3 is CASSLSTSYNEQFF. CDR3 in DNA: TGTGCCAGCAGCTTATCGACATCCTACAATGAGCAGTTCTTC.